This entry lists 19 T cell receptor beta chains sequenced from one sample in a study of graft-versus-host responses after intestinal transplantation. Produced via immunoSEQ multiplex PCR; TCRdb's table is partial and in-frame only. The sample consists of about 85,000 clones, roughly 90% of them appearing once. Antigen specificity for these receptors is unknown. Here the sequenced sample was unstimulated CD8+ T cells sorted from spleen or lymph node cells, taken before transplant. The receptors stem from a human donor who was the organ donor for an intestinal transplant.

Of note for this clone: The sample holds other DNA sequences that translate to the same CDR3. The chain is built from TRBV25-1 and TRBJ2-7; no reliable D call. Between the trimmed V and J ends, which lost 3 bases and 4 bases, there was a span of 13 bases. Germline V gene data show CDR1 as MGHDK and CDR2 as SYGVNS. This CDR3 comprises 14 residues. DNA of the CDR3: TGTGCCAGCAGTGATCCGACGGGCTGGTACGAGCAGTACTTC. Protein product: CASSDPTGWYEQYF.

V and J are TRBV7-7 and TRBJ2-2; D ambiguous. Germline lookup yields CDR1 SSHAT and CDR2 FNYEAQ (reference sequence). Between the trimmed V and J ends, which lost 5 bases and 2 bases, there was a span of 3 bases. The CDR3 is 12 amino acids. For the CDR3, the DNA is TGTGCCAGCAGCCCTAACACCGGGGAGCTGTTTTTT. Translation gives CASSPNTGELFF.

This sequence joins TRBV19 and TRBJ2-7; the D gene could be TRBD1 or TRBD2 (6 bases each). CDR3 length: 15 amino acids. Germline lookup yields CDR1 LNHDA and CDR2 SQIVND (reference sequence). V gave up 5 bases and J gave up 3 bases, with 17 bases separating them. The CDR3 bases are TGTGCCAGTAGTGAAATCAACAGGGAGGACTACGAGCAGTACTTC. Amino acid sequence: CASSEINREDYEQYF. Complete variable domain (other parts from reference TRBV19 and TRBJ2-7): DGGITQSPKYLFRKEGQNVTLSCEQNLNHDAMYWYRQDPGQGLRLIYYSQIVNDFQKGDIAEGYSVSREKKESFPLTVTSAQKNPTAFYLCASSEINREDYEQYFGPGTRLTVT.

The chain recombines TRBV29-1 with TRBJ1-1, with D unclear. The CDR3 loop spans 11 amino acids. The germline V and J ends were trimmed by 4 bases and 7 bases, with 10 bases remaining between them. Looked up from germline, CDR1 is SQVTM and CDR2 is ANQGSEA. The CDR3 loop is CSVVVAYEAFF. In DNA form, the CDR3 reads TGCAGCGTTGTTGTCGCGTATGAAGCTTTCTTT.

The V and J genes are TRBV5-6 and TRBJ2-7; a possible D gene is TRBD1 (6 bases). The CDR3 totals 16 residues. Germline CDR1 reads SGHDT; CDR2 reads YYEEEE. The V end was cut by 3 bases, the J end by 2 bases, with 18 bases between. The CDR3 DNA sequence: TGTGCCAGCAGCTCACGGCAGGGGTACCTCACCTACGAGCAGTACTTC. Translating gives CASSSRQGYLTYEQYF.

The chain couples TRBV11-2 to TRBJ2-1; 13 positions agree with TRBD2. The germline CDR1 and CDR2 sequences are SGHAT and FQNNGV. Unmatched junction bases numbered 3, after V lost 5 bases and J lost 2 bases. There are 16 residues in the CDR3. The CDR3 region has the DNA TGTGCCAGCAGCCCCGGGACTAGCGGGACCTACAATGAGCAGTTCTTC. It translates to CASSPGTSGTYNEQFF.

The rearrangement uses TRBV27 and TRBJ2-7, with no clear D. Germline V gene sequence: CDR1 MNHEY, CDR2 SMNVEV (reference sequence). V was cut by 6 bases and J by 2 bases, with 11 bases left in between. This CDR3 contains 13 residues. The CDR3 DNA follows: TGTGCCAGCAGCCATGCGGCTGCCTACGAGCAGTACTTC. It specifies CASSHAAAYEQYF.

As for this clone: The sample holds other DNA sequences that translate to the same CDR3. This chain uses TRBV29-1 with TRBJ2-5, with D perhaps assigned TRBD1 or TRBD2 (5 bases each). Deletions cut 6 bases from V and 2 bases from J, with 10 bases between. This CDR3 has 12 amino acids. Germline CDR1 and CDR2: SQVTM and ANQGSEA. The CDR3 protein is CSVGVLQETQYF. The CDR3 DNA reads TGCAGCGTGGGGGTGTTGCAAGAGACCCAGTACTTC.

J is TRBJ2-6 and V is TRBV4-1; D is tentatively TRBD1 or TRBD2 (5 bases each). The CDR3 sequence is 20 residues long. Germline V gene lookup returns CDR1 MGHRA and CDR2 YSYEKL. Trimming cost V 0 bases and J 1 base, with 19 bases left between them. The CDR3 DNA reads TGCGCCAGCAGCCAAGATGGTCGGGCAGGGAGCACATCTGGGGCCAACGTCCTGACTTTC. Protein: CASSQDGRAGSTSGANVLTF.

The V gene is TRBV6-1, the J gene TRBJ2-1; no clear D. The V and J ends lost 2 bases and 0 bases respectively, with 11 bases between them. CDR3 size: 16 residues. CDR1 is MNHNS and CDR2 is SASEGT in the germline V gene. CDR3 sequence: CASSESELSSYNEQFF. For the CDR3, the DNA is TGTGCCAGCAGTGAATCCGAACTCAGCTCCTACAATGAGCAGTTCTTC.

The chain links TRBV10-3 to TRBJ2-2; D is uncertain. V was trimmed by 9 bases and J by 8 bases, leaving 13 bases between them. Per the germline V gene, CDR1 is ENHRY and CDR2 is SYGVKD. The CDR3 runs 12 residues. CDR3 sequence (DNA): TGTGCCATTCGGTCCGGATCTGGGGAGCTGTTTTTT. Translated, it gives CAIRSGSGELFF.

Points on this clone: The same CDR3 is also encoded by other DNA sequences in this sample. The chain couples TRBV19 to TRBJ1-5; no clear D gene. CDR1 is LNHDA and CDR2 is SQIVND in the germline V gene (reference sequence). Trimming removed 1 base at V and 7 bases at J, with 8 bases between. CDR3 length: 13 amino acids. The CDR3 protein is CASSIGAGQPQHF. CDR3 DNA: TGTGCCAGTAGTATAGGGGCGGGGCAGCCCCAGCATTTT.

The chain's CDR3 is CASRGRLTYEQYF. For the CDR3, the DNA is TGTGCCAGCAGGGGGCGGTTAACCTACGAGCAGTACTTC. V is TRBV27 and J is TRBJ2-7; TRBD1 is a possible D gene (5 bases). Germline V CDR1 and CDR2: MNHEY, SMNVEV (reference sequence). Trimming stripped 6 bases from V and 2 bases from J, with 11 bases between. The CDR3 contains 13 residues.

The V and J genes are TRBV7-2 and TRBJ1-3; D call uncertain. The CDR3 contains 11 residues. V lost 11 bases and J 0 bases, leaving 5 bases between the germline ends. CDR1 SGHTA and CDR2 FQGNSA come from the germline V gene. The CDR3 spells CAESSGNTIYF. In DNA, the CDR3 is TGTGCCGAGAGCTCTGGAAACACCATATATTTT.

This chain uses TRBV27 with TRBJ2-7, with a tentative D call TRBD2 (5 bases). The germline V and J ends were trimmed by 2 bases and 3 bases, with 11 bases remaining between them. This CDR3 contains 14 residues. CDR1 is MNHEY and CDR2 is SMNVEV in the germline V gene (reference sequence). Here the CDR3 reads CASSLRGSFYEQYF. The CDR3 DNA follows: TGTGCCAGCAGTTTACGGGGTTCGTTCTACGAGCAGTACTTC.

V is TRBV11-2 and J is TRBJ2-3; 8 bases agree with TRBD1. The germline V gene has CDR1 SGHAT and CDR2 FQNNGV. V gave up 1 base and J gave up 0 bases; unmatched junction bases: 3. This CDR3 comprises 16 residues. CDR3 DNA sequence: TGTGCCAGCAGCTTAGGGACAGGGACTAGCACAGATACGCAGTATTTT. Its protein is CASSLGTGTSTDTQYF. Using reference TRBV11-2 and TRBJ2-3 for the parts outside the CDR3, the full variable domain is EAGVAQSPRYKIIEKRQSVAFWCNPISGHATLYWYQQILGQGPKLLIQFQNNGVVDDSQLPKDRFSAERLKGVDSTLKIQPAKLEDSAVYLCASSLGTGTSTDTQYFGPGTRLTVL.

The chain employs TRBV29-1 and TRBJ2-6, with 7 bases matching TRBD1. The CDR3 consists of 14 residues. In germline, CDR1 is SQVTM, CDR2 ANQGSEA. Trimming at V came to 3 bases and at J to 2 bases, leaving 1 base not matched to a gene. The CDR3 DNA follows: TGCAGCGTTGAGACAGGGACTGGGGCCAACGTCCTGACTTTC. Protein: CSVETGTGANVLTF.

The rearrangement uses TRBV6-5 and TRBJ2-7; 8 bases align to TRBD2. Trimming at V came to 9 bases and at J to 7 bases, leaving 14 bases not matched to a gene. This CDR3 has 14 residues. Germline CDR1 and CDR2: MNHEY and SVGAGI. The CDR3 DNA sequence: TGTGCCAGACACCCGCTAGCGGGCAGAAAGGAGCAGTACTTC. Its translation: CARHPLAGRKEQYF.

V gene TRBV11-2 combines with J gene TRBJ2-7; perhaps D is TRBD1 or TRBD2 (5 bases each). This CDR3 spans 15 amino acids. Germline assignment: CDR1 SGHAT and CDR2 FQNNGV. Trimming left V 0 bases short and J 5 bases short, with 14 bases between. The CDR3 here is CASSLDGGSYHEQYF. CDR3 sequence (DNA): TGTGCCAGCAGCTTAGATGGGGGAAGTTACCACGAGCAGTACTTC.